This T cell receptor (beta chain) was obtained from a study of response to subunit inactivated influenza vaccine. Study results and limitations: A suggestion made by the authors is that each seasonal influenza vaccination recruits few new T cells.

This clonotype has a handful of counts. Its antigen is not identified. Each CDR3 protein gets one entry after TCRdb re-called the RT-PCR reads with MiXCR. The sample yields some 640,000 distinct CDR3 sequences, approximately 13% seen once. The V gene's germline CDR1 is MNHEY and CDR2 SMNVEV (reference sequence). Trimming at V came to 5 bases and at J to 0 bases, leaving 5 bases not matched to a gene. The CDR3 covers 16 residues. The rearrangement links TRBV27 to TRBJ2-1; 9 bases map to TRBD1. Sample: PBMCs from blood, taken around 15 days before vaccination. The sequence came from a man aged 45-65 years who received an inactivated influenza vaccine. The CDR3 is CASSPQGASSYNEQFF. For the CDR3, the DNA is TGTGCCAGCAGTCCACAGGGGGCGAGCTCCTACAATGAGCAGTTCTTC.